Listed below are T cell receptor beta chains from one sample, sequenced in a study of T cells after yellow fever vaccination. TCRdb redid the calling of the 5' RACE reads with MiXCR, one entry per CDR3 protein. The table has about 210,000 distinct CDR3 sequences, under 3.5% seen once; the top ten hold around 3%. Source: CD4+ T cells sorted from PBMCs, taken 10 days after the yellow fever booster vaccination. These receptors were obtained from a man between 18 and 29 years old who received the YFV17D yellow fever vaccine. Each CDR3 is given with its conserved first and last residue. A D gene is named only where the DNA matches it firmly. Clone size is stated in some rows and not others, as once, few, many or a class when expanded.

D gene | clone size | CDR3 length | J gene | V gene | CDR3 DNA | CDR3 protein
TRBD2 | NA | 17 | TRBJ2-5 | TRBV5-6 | TGTGCCAGCAGCTTAAGAGCGGGGGTCTCATATAAAGAGACCCAGTACTTC | CASSLRAGVSYKETQYF
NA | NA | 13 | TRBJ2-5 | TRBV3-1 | TGTGCCAGCACCCAGAGAACGGGAGAGACCCAGTACTTC | CASTQRTGETQYF
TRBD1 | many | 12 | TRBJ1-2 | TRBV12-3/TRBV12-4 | TGTGCCAGCAGTCCTGATGACAGGGTAGGGTCTTTC | CASSPDDRVGSF
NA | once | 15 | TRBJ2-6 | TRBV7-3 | TGTGCCAGCAGCTTAACAGGGCCCGGGGGCTACGTCCTGACTTTC | CASSLTGPGGYVLTF
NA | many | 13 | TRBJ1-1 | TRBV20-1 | TGCAGTGCTAGGCAGGGAGGGGACACTGAAGCTTTCTTT | CSARQGGDTEAFF
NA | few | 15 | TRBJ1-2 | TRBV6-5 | TGTGCCACCAGCTACGGGACACTTTCTAACTATGGCTACACCTTC | CATSYGTLSNYGYTF
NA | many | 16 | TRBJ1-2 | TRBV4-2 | TGTGCCAGCAGCCAAGACGCAGGCCCTCGGGGCTATGGCTACACCTTC | CASSQDAGPRGYGYTF
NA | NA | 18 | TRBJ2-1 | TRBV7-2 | TGTGCCAGCAGCTTAGTCCTCCAGGGGGCTAGCGGGTACAATGAGCAGTTCTTC | CASSLVLQGASGYNEQFF
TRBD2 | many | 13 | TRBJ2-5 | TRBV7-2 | TGTGCCAGCCAGCGGGGGGTCCAAGAGACCCAGTACTTC | CASQRGVQETQYF
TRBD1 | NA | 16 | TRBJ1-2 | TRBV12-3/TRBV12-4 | TGTGCCAGCAGTCCCCGGACAGGCACTGGGGGCTATGGCTACACCTTC | CASSPRTGTGGYGYTF
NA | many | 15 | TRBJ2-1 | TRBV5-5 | TGTGCCAGCAGCCGGGACTTATGGGAGTACAATGAGCAGTTCTTC | CASSRDLWEYNEQFF
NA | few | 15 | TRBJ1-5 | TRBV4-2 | TGTGCCAGCAGCCAAGTGCCAGGTTACAATCAGCCCCAGCATTTT | CASSQVPGYNQPQHF
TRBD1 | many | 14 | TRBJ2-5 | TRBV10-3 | TGTGCCATCAGTGAAGGTCAGGGGGACGAGACCCAGTACTTC | CAISEGQGDETQYF
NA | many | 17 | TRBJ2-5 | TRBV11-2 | TGTGCCAGCAGCTTCAGTCCGGGGCGGTTCCCCCAAGAGACCCAGTACTTC | CASSFSPGRFPQETQYF
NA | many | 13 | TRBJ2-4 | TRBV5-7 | TGTGCCAGGAGGGGTTTAGCCAAAAACATTCAGTACTTC | CARRGLAKNIQYF
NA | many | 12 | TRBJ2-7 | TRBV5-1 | TGCGCCAGCAGCTTGGAGGGGAGGCGGCAGTACTTC | CASSLEGRRQYF
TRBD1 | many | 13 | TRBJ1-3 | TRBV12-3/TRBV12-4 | TGTGCCAGCAGTCGGGACAGGGGGGACACCATATATTTT | CASSRDRGDTIYF
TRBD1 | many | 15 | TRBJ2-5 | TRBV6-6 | TGTGCCAGCAGTTCCCGGGACAGGGGACAAGAGACCCAGTACTTC | CASSSRDRGQETQYF
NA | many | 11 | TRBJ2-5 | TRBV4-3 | TGCGCCAGCAGCCATGGGGGGACCCAGTACTTC | CASSHGGTQYF
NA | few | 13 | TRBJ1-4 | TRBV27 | TGTGCCAGCAGTTTACTGCCCCATGAAAAACTGTTTTTT | CASSLLPHEKLFF
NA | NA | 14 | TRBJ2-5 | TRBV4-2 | TGTGCCAGCAGCCTAGGAGGGGACGATGGGTCCCAGTACTTC | CASSLGGDDGSQYF
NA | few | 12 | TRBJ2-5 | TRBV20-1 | TGCAGTGCATCCGGGACTTCCGAGACCCAGTACTTC | CSASGTSETQYF
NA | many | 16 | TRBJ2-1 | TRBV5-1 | TGCGCCAGCCCTCCGGTTGTCCTGCGAACCTACAATGAGCAGTTCTTC | CASPPVVLRTYNEQFF
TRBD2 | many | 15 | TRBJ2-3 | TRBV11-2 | TGTGCCAGCAGCCGACGGACTAGCGGCACAGATACGCAGTATTTT | CASSRRTSGTDTQYF
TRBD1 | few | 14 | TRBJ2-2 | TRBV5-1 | TGCGCCAGCGGTACAGGGGGCCCTACCGGGGAGCTGTTTTTT | CASGTGGPTGELFF
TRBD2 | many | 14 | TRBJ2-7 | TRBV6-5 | TGTGCCAGCAACAGACTAGCGGGACGGTACGAGCAGTACTTC | CASNRLAGRYEQYF
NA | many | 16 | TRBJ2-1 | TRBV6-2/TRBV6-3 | TGTGCCAGCAGCAGTGGGGGAACTATCTCCTACAATGAGCAGTTCTTC | CASSSGGTISYNEQFF
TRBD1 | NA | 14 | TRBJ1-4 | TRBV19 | TGTGCCAGTAGTCCGGGACAGGGATCGAGAAAACTGTTTTTT | CASSPGQGSRKLFF
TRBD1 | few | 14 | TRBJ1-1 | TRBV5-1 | TGCGCCAGCAGCTTACAGGGGAGGAACACTGAAGCTTTCTTT | CASSLQGRNTEAFF
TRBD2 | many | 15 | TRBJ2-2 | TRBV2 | TGTGCCAGCAGAACCCTAGCGGGTGGAACAGGGGAGCTGTTTTTT | CASRTLAGGTGELFF